This TCR beta chain comes out of a study of blood T cell repertoires in COVID-19. About the study: Nucleic acid was either cDNA or gDNA, and it came from T cells, B-cell-depleted T cells, or PBMCs.

Recruits, aged about 18 to 100 years, lived in approximately 26 US areas. A case of COVID-19 had been met by exposed participants within 2 weeks before study entry. This CDR3 contains 13 residues. From germline, CDR1 is GTSNPN and CDR2 SVGIG (reference sequence). V trimming: 6 bases; J trimming: 3 bases; junction bases outside the gene matches: 5. How the authors handled the data: Using reference gene primer amplification, nucleated cell counts were estimated. This table comes from immunoSEQ multiplex PCR, and its TCRdb copy is limited to in-frame clones, with some not included. V, J and clone size were drawn from that table, and D and trimming were deduced from the DNA. Seen here are about 230,000 clones, 80% to 90% observed once, and the top ten hold around 3.8%.

Sequencing used PBMCs or T cells enriched from blood (not recorded which). The sequence derives from a woman aged 25 to 39 who had been exposed to COVID-19. This rearrangement joins TRBV30 to TRBJ2-3; 8 positions match TRBD2. CDR3 nucleotides: TGTGCCTGCCTAGCGGGCGGTACAGATACGCAGTATTTT. As protein: CACLAGGTDTQYF.